This TCR beta chain was captured by sequencing in a study of blood T cell repertoires in COVID-19. V was cut by 2 bases and J by 2 bases, with 7 bases left in between. The CDR3 is made up of 13 amino acids. Looked up from germline, CDR1 is KGHSH and CDR2 is LQKENI. Clones were read by immunoSEQ multiplex PCR, and TCRdb kept only the in-frame ones, dropping some. The sample includes fewer than 100,000 clones, more than 75% seen only once; the top ten take 25% to 30%. The chain recombines TRBV18 with TRBJ2-7; TRBD1 is a possible D gene (5 bases). The sequenced sample was peripheral blood. The sequence derives from a human donor in a cohort sampled during active COVID-19. CDR3 sequence: CASSPDRAYEQYF. As DNA, the CDR3 is TGTGCCAGCTCACCAGACAGAGCCTACGAGCAGTACTTC.